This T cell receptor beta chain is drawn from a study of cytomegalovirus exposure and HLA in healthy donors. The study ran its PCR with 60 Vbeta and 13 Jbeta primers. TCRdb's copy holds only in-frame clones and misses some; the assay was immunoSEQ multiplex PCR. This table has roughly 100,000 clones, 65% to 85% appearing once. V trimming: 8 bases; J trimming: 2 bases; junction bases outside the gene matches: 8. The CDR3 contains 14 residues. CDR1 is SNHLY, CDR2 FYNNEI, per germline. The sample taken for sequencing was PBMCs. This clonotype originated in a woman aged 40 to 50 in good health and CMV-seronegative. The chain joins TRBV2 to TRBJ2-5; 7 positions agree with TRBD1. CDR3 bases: TGTGCCAGCCGGTCCGGGACAGTTCAAGAGACCCAGTACTTC. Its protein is CASRSGTVQETQYF.